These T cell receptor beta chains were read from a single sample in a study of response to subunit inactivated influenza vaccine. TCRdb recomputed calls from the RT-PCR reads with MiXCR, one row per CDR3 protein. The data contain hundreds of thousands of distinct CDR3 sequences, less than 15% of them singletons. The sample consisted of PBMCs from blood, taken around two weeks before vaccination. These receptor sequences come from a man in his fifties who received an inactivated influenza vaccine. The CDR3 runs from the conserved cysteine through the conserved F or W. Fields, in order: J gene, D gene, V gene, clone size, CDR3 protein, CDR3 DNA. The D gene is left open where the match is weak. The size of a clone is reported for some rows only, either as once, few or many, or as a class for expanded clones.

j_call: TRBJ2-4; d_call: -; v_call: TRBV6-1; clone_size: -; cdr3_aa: CASRTAERWGIQYF; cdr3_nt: TGTGCCAGCAGGACCGCCGAGAGGTGGGGCATTCAGTACTTC
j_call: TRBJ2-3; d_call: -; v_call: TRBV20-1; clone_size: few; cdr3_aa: CSARGAGGGSPDTQYF; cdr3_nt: TGCAGTGCTAGAGGGGCAGGGGGGGGTTCCCCAGATACGCAGTATTTT
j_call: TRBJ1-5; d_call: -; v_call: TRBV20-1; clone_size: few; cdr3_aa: CSAEQERGQPQHF; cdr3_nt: TGCAGTGCAGAACAGGAAAGGGGTCAGCCCCAGCATTTT
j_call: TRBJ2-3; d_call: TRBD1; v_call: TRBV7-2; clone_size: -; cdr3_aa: CASSRRTGRSTDTQYF; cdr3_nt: TGTGCCAGCAGCCGCAGGACAGGGCGTAGCACAGATACGCAGTATTTT
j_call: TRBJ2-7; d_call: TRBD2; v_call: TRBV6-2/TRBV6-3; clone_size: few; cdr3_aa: CASSWGGMDGTYEQYF; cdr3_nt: TGTGCCAGCAGTTGGGGGGGGATGGACGGAACCTACGAGCAGTACTTC
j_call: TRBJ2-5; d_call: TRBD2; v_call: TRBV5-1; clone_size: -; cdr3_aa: CASSFSGRREETQYF; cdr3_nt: TGCGCCAGCAGCTTTAGCGGGAGACGAGAAGAGACCCAGTACTTC
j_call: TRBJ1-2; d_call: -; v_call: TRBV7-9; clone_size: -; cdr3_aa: CASSRGRSYGYTF; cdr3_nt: TGTGCCAGCAGCCGGGGGCGGTCCTATGGCTACACCTTC
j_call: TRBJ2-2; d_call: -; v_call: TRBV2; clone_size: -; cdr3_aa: CASGEDTNTGELFF; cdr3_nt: TGTGCCAGCGGAGAGGACACGAACACCGGGGAGCTGTTTTTT
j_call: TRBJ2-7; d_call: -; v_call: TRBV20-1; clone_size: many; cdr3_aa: CSARGTVFSYEQYF; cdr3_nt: TGCAGTGCTAGAGGGACAGTATTCTCCTACGAGCAGTACTTC
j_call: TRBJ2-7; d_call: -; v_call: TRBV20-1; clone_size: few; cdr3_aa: CSARGGRGNSYEQYF; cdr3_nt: TGCAGTGCTAGAGGGGGGAGGGGGAACTCCTACGAGCAGTACTTC
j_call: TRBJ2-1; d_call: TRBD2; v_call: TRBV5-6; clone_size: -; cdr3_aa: CASSSGPSGVYNEQFF; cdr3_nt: TGTGCCAGCAGCTCCGGGCCGAGCGGGGTTTACAATGAGCAGTTCTTC